Following are 10 T cell receptor beta chains from one sample sequenced in a study of Graves' ophthalmopathy and Graves' hyperthyroidism. RNA transcripts were the source from which TCR beta CDR3 regions were amplified. The first-round RT-PCR employed HTBI primers together with the Qiagen OneStep RT-PCR kit. A multiplex PCR was then performed as the second round. TCRdb processed the multiplex PCR reads anew with MiXCR; each CDR3 protein has one entry. Of 660,000 or so distinct CDR3 sequences in the sample, over 40% were seen once. The material sequenced was peripheral blood. Receptors originate from an adult man with Graves' ophthalmopathy.

This rearrangement joins TRBV19 to TRBJ1-1; TRBD1 is a possible D gene (6 bases). CDR3 length: 14 residues. CDR1 is LNHDA, CDR2 SQIVND, per germline (reference sequence). Trimming stripped 7 bases from V and 1 base from J, with 13 bases between. CDR3 sequence: CASKRNRENTEAFF. In nucleotides, the CDR3 is TGTGCCAGTAAGAGAAACAGGGAGAACACTGAAGCTTTCTTT.

The chain recombines TRBV2 with TRBJ1-1; 7 nucleotides agree with TRBD1. There are 15 residues in the CDR3. Trimming cost V 6 bases and J 3 bases; bases outside gene matches: 10. Germline assignment: CDR1 SNHLY and CDR2 FYNNEI. Here the CDR3 reads CASSVEQGPYTEAFF. In DNA, the CDR3 is TGTGCCAGCAGCGTTGAACAGGGGCCCTACACTGAAGCTTTCTTT.

The rearrangement links TRBV10-3 to TRBJ1-2; 11 bases map to TRBD1. This CDR3 comprises 16 residues. V shed 7 bases, J shed 5 bases, and the junction held 12 bases outside the gene matches. CDR1 is ENHRY and CDR2 is SYGVKD in the germline V gene. Here the CDR3 DNA reads TGTGCCATCACCAAACTGGACAGGGGGCCTCGGTATGGCTACACCTTC. Its translation: CAITKLDRGPRYGYTF.

As concerns this clonotype: The final CDR3 position lacks the conserved phenylalanine or tryptophan, pointing to a likely read error. CDR3 DNA: TGTGCCAGCAGTGAAGGGACAGAGAACACTGAAGCTTTCCTT. It encodes CASSEGTENTEAFL. V usage is TRBV2 and J usage is TRBJ1-1; D may be TRBD1 (6 bases). This CDR3 contains 14 residues. CDR1 SNHLY and CDR2 FYNNEI come from the germline V gene. V was clipped by 1 base and J by 1 base, with 7 bases between them.

This clonotype was seen at least ten times. The chain joins TRBV10-3 to TRBJ2-5; 7 bases align to TRBD1. After removal of 10 bases from V and 1 base from J, the junction contained 6 bases not matched to a gene. Germline V gives CDR1 ENHRY, CDR2 SYGVKD. The CDR3 is 13 amino acids. CDR3 protein: CATRGQVQETQYF. The CDR3 bases are TGTGCCACCAGAGGACAGGTCCAAGAGACCCAGTACTTC.

This chain connects TRBV25-1 to TRBJ2-7; D possibly corresponds to TRBD2 (6 bases). Germline V gives CDR1 MGHDK, CDR2 SYGVNS. The CDR3 spans 15 residues. V was cut by 8 bases and J by 0 bases, with 17 bases left in between. This CDR3 is CASSWGDRSSYEQYF. CDR3 in DNA: TGTGCCAGCTCGTGGGGGGACCGCAGCTCCTACGAGCAGTACTTC.

This clonotype has a handful of counts. The chain combines TRBV4-2 with TRBJ1-2, with D possibly TRBD1 on 6 matching bases. The germline CDR1 and CDR2 sequences are LGHNA and YNFKEQ. Trimming stripped 4 bases from V and 2 bases from J, with 14 bases between. The CDR3 totals 15 residues. The DNA for the CDR3 is TGTGCCAGCAGCCTTAGCAGGGGTTCCAACTATGGCTACACCTTC. This translates into CASSLSRGSNYGYTF.

The chain has TRBV12-5 and TRBJ2-7; perhaps TRBD1 as D (5 bases). Trimming took off 2 bases at V and 1 base at J, with 6 bases between the two ends. The CDR3 extends over 13 amino acids. Looked up from germline, CDR1 is LGHNT and CDR2 is FRNRAP. In nucleotides, the CDR3 is TGTGCTAGTGGTTTGTACAGGTCCTACGAGCAGTACTTC. It encodes CASGLYRSYEQYF.

This clonotype was recorded at least ten times. This sequence joins TRBV20-1 and TRBJ1-5, with D maybe TRBD1 (6 bases). Trimming left V 0 bases short and J 5 bases short, with 11 bases between. The CDR3 consists of 14 residues. Germline CDR1 DFQATT, CDR2 SNEGSKA (reference sequence). CDR3 nucleotide sequence: TGCAGTGCTAGAGATGGGCCAGGGGATCAGCCCCAGCATTTT. Translating it yields CSARDGPGDQPQHF.

About this clonotype itself: A read error is possible here, since a much larger clone lies one base away. The chain employs TRBV19 and TRBJ1-2; a weak D match, TRBD1 (5 bases). The CDR3 spans 12 residues. Germline CDR1 and CDR2: LNHDA and SQIVND (reference sequence). The V and J ends lost 5 bases and 6 bases respectively, with 10 bases between them. This CDR3 reads CASSRAGHGYTF. CDR3 sequence (DNA): TGTGCCAGTAGTCGGGCAGGGCATGGCTACACCTTC.